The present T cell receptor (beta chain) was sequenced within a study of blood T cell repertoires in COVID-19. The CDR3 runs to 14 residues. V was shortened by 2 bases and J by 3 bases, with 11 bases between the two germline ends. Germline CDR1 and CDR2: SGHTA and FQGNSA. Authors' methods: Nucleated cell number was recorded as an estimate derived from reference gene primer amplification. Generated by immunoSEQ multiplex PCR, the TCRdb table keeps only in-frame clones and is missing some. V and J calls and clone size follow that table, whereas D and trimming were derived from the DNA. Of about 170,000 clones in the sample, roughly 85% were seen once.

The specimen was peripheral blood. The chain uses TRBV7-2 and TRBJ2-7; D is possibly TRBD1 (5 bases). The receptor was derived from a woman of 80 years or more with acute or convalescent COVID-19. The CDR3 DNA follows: TGTGCCAGCAGCTTAAGGGGCAGTTACTACGAGCAGTACTTC. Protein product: CASSLRGSYYEQYF.